This TCR beta chain was documented in a study of cytomegalovirus exposure and HLA in healthy donors. Study in general: The same platform was used for the 130 or so validation repertoires as for the 666 first-cohort repertoires, as reported in a later analysis.

As regards this clone: What it binds is not known.

Only in-frame clones appear in the TCRdb table, and some are missing; sequencing was by immunoSEQ multiplex PCR. The data hold tens of thousands of clones, with approximately 96% observed a single time. Findings and caveats of the study: According to a later analysis, TCR clusters from the first cohort tended to co-occur in the 120 or so validation repertoires. The dataset shows that most TCR sequences were rare, while some public TCRs occurred in many donors. There were under 200 TCR beta chains listed as cytomegalovirus-associated.

Deletions cut 7 bases from V and 3 bases from J, with 12 bases between. Germline V gene lookup returns CDR1 SEHNR and CDR2 FQNEAQ (reference sequence). The CDR3 is made up of 13 amino acids. Sequencing was done on a sample of PBMCs. The receptor's source is a woman aged 18-29 years in good health and CMV-seropositive. V is TRBV7-9 and J is TRBJ1-2, with a weak D call TRBD1 (6 bases). CDR3 sequence: CASIPRQDYGYTF. Here the CDR3 DNA reads TGTGCCAGCATCCCACGACAGGACTATGGCTACACCTTC.